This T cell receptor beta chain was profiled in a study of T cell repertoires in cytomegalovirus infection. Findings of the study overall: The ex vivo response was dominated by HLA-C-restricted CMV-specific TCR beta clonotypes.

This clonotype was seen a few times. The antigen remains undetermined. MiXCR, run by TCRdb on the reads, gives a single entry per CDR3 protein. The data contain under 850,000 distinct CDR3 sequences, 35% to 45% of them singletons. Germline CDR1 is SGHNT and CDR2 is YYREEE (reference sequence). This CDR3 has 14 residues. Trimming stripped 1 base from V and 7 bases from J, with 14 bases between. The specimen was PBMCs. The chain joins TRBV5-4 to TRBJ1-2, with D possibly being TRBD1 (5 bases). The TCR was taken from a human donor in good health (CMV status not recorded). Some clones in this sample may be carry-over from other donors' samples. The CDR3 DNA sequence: TGTGCCAGCAGCTTGCTGGGGGGTGGTGGTGGCTACACCTTC. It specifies CASSLLGGGGGYTF.